This T cell receptor beta chain derives from a study of cytomegalovirus exposure and HLA in healthy donors. Study information: Samples from HLA-typed donors yielded approximately 80 million unique TCRs in an early data release. Study-level findings and limits: Most subjects had HLA-A and HLA-B alleles reportedly predicted accurately by TCR beta sequences.

This cohort consisted of healthy bone marrow donors. Not recorded for this donor was the CMV serostatus. PCR primers comprised 60 Vbeta and 13 Jbeta primers. The table came from immunoSEQ multiplex PCR; TCRdb's copy has only in-frame clones and leaves some out. Here the sample spans 200,000 to 250,000 clones, about 83% being singletons. With respect to this clone: The antigen is not known.

The CDR3 has 13 amino acids. Deletions cut 10 bases from V and 6 bases from J, with 17 bases between. The germline V gene has CDR1 MDHEN and CDR2 SYDVKM. This TCR was sampled from a human donor in good health. Material for sequencing was PBMCs. The gene calls are TRBV28 and TRBJ2-3; no clear D gene. CDR3 amino acids: CATHAQFRDTQYF. Written as DNA, the CDR3 is TGTGCCACCCACGCCCAGTTCAGGGATACGCAGTATTTT.